The 12 T cell receptor beta chains below all came from one sample that was sequenced in a study of neurological immune-mediated disorders. In TCRdb, the 5' RACE reads were re-called with MiXCR into one record per CDR3 protein. This table has approximately 36,000 distinct CDR3 sequences, around 3.1% appearing once. The time point: longitudinal time-point 1 (baseline). Sequencing was done on a sample of PBMCs. All receptors derive from a woman aged 55-75 years with multiple sclerosis.

As concerns this clonotype: Without the conserved terminal phenylalanine or tryptophan, this CDR3 likely stems from a read error. This chain links TRBV29-1 with TRBJ2-4; tentative D call: TRBD2 (6 bases). Germline V gene lookup returns CDR1 SQVTM and CDR2 ANQGSEA. The CDR3 has 16 residues. V lost 4 bases, J lost 2 bases, and 18 bases lay in between. The CDR3 sequence is CSVVYPRDFSKNIQYN. CDR3 DNA: TGCAGCGTTGTTTACCCCAGGGACTTTTCCAAAAACATTCAGTACAAC.

This clonotype was counted at least ten times. The chain combines TRBV5-1 with TRBJ1-5; weak D call: TRBD1 (5 bases). The V and J ends lost 0 bases and 2 bases respectively, with 12 bases between them. The CDR3 totals 16 residues. The germline gives CDR1 SGHRS, CDR2 YFSETQ. The CDR3 here is CASSLGDSQGNQPQHF. The CDR3 bases are TGCGCCAGCAGCTTGGGAGACAGTCAGGGCAATCAGCCCCAGCATTTT. Combining the CDR3 with reference TRBV5-1 and TRBJ1-5 gives the whole variable domain KAGVTQTPRYLIKTRGQQVTLSCSPISGHRSVSWYQQTPGQGLQFLFEYFSETQRNKGNFPGRFSGRQFSNSRSEMNVSTLELGDSALYLCASSLGDSQGNQPQHFGDGTRLSIL.

This clonotype was picked up many times. The gene calls are TRBV25-1 and TRBJ2-3, with TRBD2 matching over 9 bases. CDR3 length: 15 residues. Germline CDR1 MGHDK, CDR2 SYGVNS. Trimming at V came to 7 bases and at J to 2 bases, leaving 7 bases not matched to a gene. CDR3 sequence reads: CASKNSGGPTDTQYF. The DNA for the CDR3 is TGTGCCAGCAAAAATAGCGGGGGCCCCACAGATACGCAGTATTTT.

This clonotype was picked up many times. The gene calls are TRBV20-1 and TRBJ2-5, with a weak D call TRBD2 (6 bases). Germline lookup yields CDR1 DFQATT and CDR2 SNEGSKA (reference sequence). Deletions cut 3 bases from V and 5 bases from J, with 16 bases between. The CDR3 is made up of 14 amino acids. The CDR3 here is CSARKAGRYETQYF. CDR3 coding DNA: TGCAGTGCTAGGAAGGCAGGGAGGTATGAGACCCAGTACTTC.

This clonotype was seen ten or more times. The chain employs TRBV20-1 and TRBJ2-7, with D unclear. This CDR3 has 14 residues. V dropped 1 base and J dropped 2 bases, with 12 bases sitting between them. Germline-derived CDR1 and CDR2 are DFQATT and SNEGSKA (reference sequence). This chain's CDR3 is CSARGRTSPYEQYF. For the CDR3, the DNA is TGCAGTGCTAGAGGCCGCACATCCCCCTACGAGCAGTACTTC.

This clonotype was seen many times. The CDR3 sequence is CSAPGVTNNSPLHF. The CDR3 DNA follows: TGCAGTGCCCCAGGGGTGACAAATAATTCACCCCTCCACTTT. The chain employs TRBV20-1 and TRBJ1-6; D may be TRBD1 (6 bases). Germline V CDR1 and CDR2: DFQATT, SNEGSKA (reference sequence). V was shortened by 6 bases and J by 5 bases, with 14 bases between the two germline ends. The CDR3 is made up of 14 amino acids.

This clonotype came up many times. This chain joins TRBV12-3 or TRBV12-4 and TRBJ1-2; D ambiguous. The V end lost 5 bases, the J end lost 0 bases, and 7 bases lay between the germline ends. This CDR3 spans 13 amino acids. The DNA for the CDR3 is TGTGCCAGCAGTGAGACACCTAACTATGGCTACACCTTC. Protein product: CASSETPNYGYTF.

This clonotype was observed many times. The chain employs TRBV6-5 and TRBJ2-7; TRBD2 agrees at 12 bases. J lost 5 bases, V lost 0 bases, and 8 bases had no gene match. CDR1 and CDR2 (germline): MNHEY, SVGAGI. This CDR3 spans 17 amino acids. The CDR3 bases are TGTGCCAGCAGTTACTCGTCGACTAGCGGGGGCCGGGACGAGCAGTACTTC. Its translation: CASSYSSTSGGRDEQYF.

There are many counts of this clonotype. The V gene is TRBV29-1, the J gene TRBJ2-2, with D perhaps TRBD2 (6 bases). CDR3 size: 13 residues. V was trimmed by 6 bases and J by 3 bases, leaving 11 bases between them. Germline assignment: CDR1 SQVTM and CDR2 ANQGSEA. The CDR3 region is CSVRPGDTGELFF. In nucleotides, the CDR3 is TGCAGCGTACGACCGGGGGACACCGGGGAGCTGTTTTTT.

This clonotype was picked up many times. V and J are TRBV7-8 and TRBJ2-7, with D possibly being TRBD2 (5 bases). CDR3 size: 17 residues. V was cut by 0 bases and J by 0 bases, with 15 bases left in between. Germline V gene data show CDR1 as SGHVS and CDR2 as FQNEAQ. The CDR3 is CASSLALGLQPSYEQYF. The CDR3 DNA follows: TGTGCCAGCAGCTTAGCGCTCGGACTTCAGCCCTCCTACGAGCAGTACTTC.

This clonotype was seen ten or more times. The V call is TRBV10-3, the J call TRBJ1-5, with 9 nucleotides matching TRBD1. CDR3 length: 13 residues. CDR1 and CDR2 from the germline V gene are ENHRY and SYGVKD. J was trimmed by 7 bases and V by 11 bases; bases with no gene match: 9. For the CDR3, the DNA is TGTGCCGTCCGGGACAGGGAAGGACAGCCCCAGCATTTT. Protein sequence: CAVRDREGQPQHF.

This clonotype was seen many times. The J gene is TRBJ2-5, the V gene TRBV5-1; possibly TRBD1 for D (5 bases). The length of the CDR3 is 13 residues. The V end was cut by 4 bases, the J end by 5 bases, with 12 bases between. Germline lookup yields CDR1 SGHRS and CDR2 YFSETQ. CDR3 sequence: CASSSRGRETQYF. DNA for the CDR3: TGCGCCAGCAGCAGTAGGGGCAGGGAGACCCAGTACTTC. Full variable domain (rest looked up from reference TRBV5-1 and TRBJ2-5): KAGVTQTPRYLIKTRGQQVTLSCSPISGHRSVSWYQQTPGQGLQFLFEYFSETQRNKGNFPGRFSGRQFSNSRSEMNVSTLELGDSALYLCASSSRGRETQYFGPGTRLLVL.